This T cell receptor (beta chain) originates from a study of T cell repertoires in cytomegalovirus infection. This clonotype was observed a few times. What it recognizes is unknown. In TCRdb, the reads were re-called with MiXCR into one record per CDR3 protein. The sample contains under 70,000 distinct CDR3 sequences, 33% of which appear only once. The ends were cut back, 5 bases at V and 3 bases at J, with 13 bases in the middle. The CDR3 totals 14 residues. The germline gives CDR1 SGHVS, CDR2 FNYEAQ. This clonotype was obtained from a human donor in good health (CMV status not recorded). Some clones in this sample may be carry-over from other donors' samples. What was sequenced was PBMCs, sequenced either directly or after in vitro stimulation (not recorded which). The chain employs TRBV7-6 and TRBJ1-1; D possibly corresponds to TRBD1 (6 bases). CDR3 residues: CASSATGTHTEAFF. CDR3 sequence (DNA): TGTGCCAGCAGCGCAACAGGGACTCACACTGAAGCTTTCTTT.